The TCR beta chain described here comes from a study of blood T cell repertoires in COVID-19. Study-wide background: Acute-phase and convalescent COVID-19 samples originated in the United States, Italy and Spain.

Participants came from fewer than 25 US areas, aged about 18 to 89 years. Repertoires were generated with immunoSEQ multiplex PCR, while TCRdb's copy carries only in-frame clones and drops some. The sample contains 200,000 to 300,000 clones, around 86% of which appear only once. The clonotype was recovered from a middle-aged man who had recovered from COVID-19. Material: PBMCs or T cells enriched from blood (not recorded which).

The CDR3 sequence: CASSPAQTSGGPSSYNEQFF. In DNA form, the CDR3 reads TGTGCCAGCAGCCCCGCCCAGACTAGCGGAGGTCCGAGCTCCTACAATGAGCAGTTCTTC. The chain couples TRBV9 to TRBJ2-1, with 9 bases fitting TRBD2. The CDR3 totals 20 residues. From germline, CDR1 is SGDLS and CDR2 YYNGEE. V gave up 4 bases and J gave up 0 bases; unmatched junction bases: 17.